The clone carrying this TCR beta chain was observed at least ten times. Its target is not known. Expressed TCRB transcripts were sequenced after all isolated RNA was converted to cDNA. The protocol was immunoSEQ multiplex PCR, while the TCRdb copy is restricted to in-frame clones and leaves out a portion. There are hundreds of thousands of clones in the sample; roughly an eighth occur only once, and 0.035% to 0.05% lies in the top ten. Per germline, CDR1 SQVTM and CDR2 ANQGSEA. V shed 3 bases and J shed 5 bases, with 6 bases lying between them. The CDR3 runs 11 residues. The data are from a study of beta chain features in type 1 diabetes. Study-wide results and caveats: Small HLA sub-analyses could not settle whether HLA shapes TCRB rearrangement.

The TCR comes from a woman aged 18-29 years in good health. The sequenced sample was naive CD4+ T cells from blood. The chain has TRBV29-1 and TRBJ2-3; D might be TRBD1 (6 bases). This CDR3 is CSVDRGDTQYF. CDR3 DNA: TGCAGCGTTGACAGGGGAGATACGCAGTATTTT.